This T cell receptor (beta chain) is drawn from a study of response to subunit inactivated influenza vaccine. Trimming cost V 2 bases and J 7 bases, with 5 bases left between them. There are 12 residues in the CDR3. General observations from the study: With each seasonal influenza vaccination, the authors suggested, few new T cells are recruited.

This clonotype was recorded a few times. The antigen is unknown. TCRdb re-derived calls from the RT-PCR reads in MiXCR, one entry per CDR3 protein. The sample includes some 640,000 distinct CDR3 sequences, over 11% seen only once; the top ten take around 6.5%. This TCR was sampled from a man over 45 who received an inactivated influenza vaccine. The sample consisted of PBMCs from blood, taken 14 to 15 days before vaccination. This chain connects TRBV12-3 or TRBV12-4 to TRBJ2-2; no definite D call. The CDR3 region has the DNA TGTGCCAGCAGTTTAAGCCTCGGGGAGCTGTTTTTT. Its protein is CASSLSLGELFF.